Below are 21 T cell receptor beta chains sequenced from a single sample in a study of blood T cell repertoires in COVID-19. TCRdb keeps only in-frame clones here, not all; method: immunoSEQ multiplex PCR. The data contain 85,000 to 90,000 clones, over 70% of them singletons. Sequencing was carried out using peripheral blood. These receptor sequences come from a human donor in a cohort sampled during active COVID-19.

J is TRBJ2-5 and V is TRBV6-4, with D perhaps TRBD1 (6 bases). V lost 5 bases and J lost 4, with 14 bases in between. Germline V CDR1 and CDR2: MRHNA, SNTAGT. The CDR3 is made up of 14 amino acids. The CDR3 here is CASSPLQGLETQYF. As DNA, the CDR3 is TGTGCCAGCAGTCCACTCCAGGGGTTAGAGACCCAGTACTTC.

J is TRBJ2-6 and V is TRBV5-6; the D is unclear. Trimming cost V 2 bases and J 2 bases, with 11 bases left between them. Germline CDR1 and CDR2: SGHDT and YYEEEE. The CDR3 totals 16 residues. This CDR3 is CASSFARSAGANVLTF. The DNA for the CDR3 is TGTGCCAGCAGCTTCGCTAGGTCGGCTGGGGCCAACGTCCTGACTTTC.

The chain employs TRBV5-4 and TRBJ2-7, with 8 bases identical to TRBD2. The length of the CDR3 is 13 residues. Per germline, CDR1 SGHNT and CDR2 YYREEE (reference sequence). After removal of 1 base from V and 5 bases from J, the junction contained 2 bases not matched to a gene. For the CDR3, the DNA is TGTGCCAGCAGCTTGCAAGCGGGAGACGAGCAGTACTTC. It is translated as CASSLQAGDEQYF.

This clone was detected a few times. V usage is TRBV7-6 and J usage is TRBJ2-7; TRBD2 aligns across 11 bases. There are 15 residues in the CDR3. V lost 5 bases to trimming and J lost 2 bases; unmatched junction nucleotides: 5. CDR1 is SGHVS and CDR2 is FNYEAQ in the germline V gene. This CDR3 is CASSRLTSGTYEQYF. DNA of the CDR3: TGTGCCAGCAGCAGATTGACTAGCGGGACCTACGAGCAGTACTTC.

This chain uses TRBV7-8 with TRBJ1-6, with D unresolved. Looked up from germline, CDR1 is SGHVS and CDR2 is FQNEAQ. This CDR3 has 14 amino acids. Trimming stripped 4 bases from V and 2 bases from J, with 6 bases between. In nucleotides, the CDR3 is TGTGCCAGCAGCTCGGGGACCTATAATTCACCCCTCCACTTT. Amino acids: CASSSGTYNSPLHF.

V gene TRBV5-1 combines with J gene TRBJ2-6, with a weak D call TRBD1 (6 bases). V was trimmed by 2 bases and J by 3 bases, leaving 15 bases between them. The CDR3 has 17 residues. Looked up from germline, CDR1 is SGHRS and CDR2 is YFSETQ. The CDR3 spells CASSLTGSGGGANVLTF. The CDR3 nucleotides read TGCGCCAGCAGCTTAACAGGGTCTGGAGGTGGGGCCAACGTCCTGACTTTC.

The genes are TRBV27 and TRBJ1-3, with D possibly TRBD1 on 5 matching bases. The germline V and J ends were trimmed by 0 bases and 4 bases, with 16 bases remaining between them. Germline loops: CDR1 MNHEY, CDR2 SMNVEV (reference sequence). CDR3 length: 17 amino acids. CDR3 loop: CASSLSSRPGGGNTIYF. The CDR3 region has the DNA TGTGCCAGCAGTTTATCTTCCCGTCCGGGGGGGGGAAACACCATATATTTT.

The rearrangement links TRBV7-2 to TRBJ1-2, with 7 bases that match TRBD1. Germline trimming cut 5 bases from V and 3 bases from J; bases unmatched to any gene: 3. CDR3 length: 13 amino acids. Per germline, CDR1 SGHTA and CDR2 FQGNSA. CDR3 nucleotide sequence: TGTGCCAGCAGCCCGGGACAGCACTATGGCTACACCTTC. It encodes CASSPGQHYGYTF.

This chain joins TRBV10-2 and TRBJ1-2; 9 bases line up with TRBD1. The germline gives CDR1 WSHSY, CDR2 SAAADI. The CDR3 sequence is 12 residues long. Germline trimming cut 8 bases from V and 7 bases from J; bases unmatched to any gene: 5. The CDR3 loop is CASDTGGAGYTF. CDR3 nucleotides: TGCGCCAGCGACACAGGGGGCGCTGGCTACACCTTC.

The chain recombines TRBV5-1 with TRBJ2-7; 10 positions match TRBD2. Germline CDR1 and CDR2: SGHRS and YFSETQ. The length of the CDR3 is 15 residues. With V trimmed by 3 bases and J by 3 bases, 6 bases remained unmatched. CDR3 nucleotides: TGCGCCAGCAGCTATGGACTAGCGGATGACTACGAGCAGTACTTC. As protein: CASSYGLADDYEQYF. Looking up the rest from reference TRBV5-1 and TRBJ2-7 gives the full variable domain: KAGVTQTPRYLIKTRGQQVTLSCSPISGHRSVSWYQQTPGQGLQFLFEYFSETQRNKGNFPGRFSGRQFSNSRSEMNVSTLELGDSALYLCASSYGLADDYEQYFGPGTRLTVT.

V is TRBV11-2 and J is TRBJ2-5, with 8 nucleotides matching TRBD2. Germline V lookup: CDR1 SGHAT, CDR2 FQNNGV. The CDR3 runs 18 residues. The V and J ends lost 4 bases and 1 base, in that order; junction bases with no gene match: 14. CDR3 DNA: TGTGCCAGCAGCTCCAAGGTTTTAGCGGGATGGGGCCAAGAGACCCAGTACTTC. This gives the protein CASSSKVLAGWGQETQYF.

The genes are TRBV7-9 and TRBJ2-6; 10 bases match TRBD1. Losses at the gene ends were 3 bases for V and 0 bases for J; bases not matched to a gene: 5. Germline V gene data show CDR1 as SEHNR and CDR2 as FQNEAQ (reference sequence). CDR3 length: 18 residues. CDR3 loop: CASSLGTGVFSGANVLTF. In DNA, the CDR3 is TGTGCCAGCAGCTTGGGGACAGGGGTTTTCTCTGGGGCCAACGTCCTGACTTTC.

This CDR3 reads CAASPRGEGPIRTEQYF. For the CDR3, the DNA is TGTGCCGCCTCCCCGCGGGGGGAGGGCCCTATCCGTACCGAGCAGTACTTC. The chain carries TRBV7-8 and TRBJ2-7, with TRBD2 matching 8 bases. The germline CDR1 and CDR2 sequences are SGHVS and FQNEAQ. The V gene end was trimmed by 11 bases and the J gene end by 6 bases; junction bases not matched to a gene: 24. The CDR3 consists of 17 residues.

The V gene is TRBV11-2, the J gene TRBJ1-4; D is unclear. V was trimmed by 1 base and J by 3 bases, leaving 9 bases between them. From germline, CDR1 is SGHAT and CDR2 FQNNGV. The CDR3 contains 15 residues. The CDR3, as DNA: TGTGCCAGCAGCTTAGCATGGCAGTCTAATGAAAAACTGTTTTTT. Translation: CASSLAWQSNEKLFF. Full variable domain (missing parts from reference TRBV11-2 and TRBJ1-4): EAGVAQSPRYKIIEKRQSVAFWCNPISGHATLYWYQQILGQGPKLLIQFQNNGVVDDSQLPKDRFSAERLKGVDSTLKIQPAKLEDSAVYLCASSLAWQSNEKLFFGSGTQLSVL.

J is TRBJ1-6 and V is TRBV5-1; perhaps TRBD1 as D (6 bases). Germline V lookup: CDR1 SGHRS, CDR2 YFSETQ. The germline V and J ends were trimmed by 3 bases and 5 bases, with 12 bases remaining between them. The CDR3 runs to 15 residues. The CDR3: CASSSWTADNSPLHF. CDR3 DNA: TGCGCCAGCAGCTCATGGACAGCAGATAATTCACCCCTCCACTTT.

The chain employs TRBV6-2 or TRBV6-3 and TRBJ2-7; 9 bases map to TRBD1. This CDR3 has 14 amino acids. With V trimmed by 4 bases and J by 5 bases, 6 bases remained unmatched. Per germline, CDR1 MNHEY and CDR2 SVGEGT. The CDR3 DNA reads TGTGCCAGCAGTTCATGGACAGGGGTCCACGAGCAGTACTTC. This sequence encodes CASSSWTGVHEQYF.

The chain joins TRBV6-1 to TRBJ2-3; TRBD2 matches 9 bases. The germline V gene has CDR1 MNHNS and CDR2 SASEGT. This CDR3 contains 17 residues. J lost 2 bases, V lost 3 bases, and 9 bases had no gene match. The CDR3 DNA sequence: TGTGCCAGCAGTGATTTAGGACTAGCGAAGCTCACAGATACGCAGTATTTT. Its translation: CASSDLGLAKLTDTQYF.

The chain uses TRBV19 and TRBJ2-2, with 7 bases identical to TRBD1. The V segment lost 10 bases and the J segment 1 base; nucleotides outside the gene matches: 6. Germline CDR1 and CDR2: LNHDA and SQIVND (reference sequence). The CDR3 sequence is 14 residues long. CDR3 sequence (DNA): TGTGCCACCTTGGACAGGAAGAACACCGGGGAGCTGTTTTTT. It yields the protein CATLDRKNTGELFF.

This chain links TRBV28 with TRBJ2-7; TRBD2 matches at 9 bases. Per the germline V gene, CDR1 is MDHEN and CDR2 is SYDVKM. This CDR3 region has 14 residues. Unmatched junction bases numbered 7, after V lost 8 bases and J lost 2 bases. The CDR3: CASEEREVPYEQYF. Here the CDR3 DNA reads TGTGCCAGCGAGGAGCGGGAGGTCCCCTACGAGCAGTACTTC.

Points on this clone: Other DNA sequences within the sample encode an identical CDR3. This sequence joins TRBV14 and TRBJ2-3; 7 bases match TRBD2. The CDR3 is made up of 15 amino acids. CDR1 and CDR2 (germline): SGHDN, FVKESK. The V and J ends lost 2 bases and 5 bases, in that order; junction bases with no gene match: 7. The CDR3 reads CASSQHLAGEDTQYF. CDR3 sequence (DNA): TGTGCCAGCAGCCAACACCTGGCGGGAGAAGATACGCAGTATTTT.

V usage is TRBV9 and J usage is TRBJ1-1; no definite D call. V gave up 4 bases and J gave up 2 bases, with 6 bases separating them. Germline V lookup: CDR1 SGDLS, CDR2 YYNGEE. CDR3 length equals 12 residues. Written as DNA, the CDR3 is TGTGCCAGCAGCCCCTCCAACACTGAAGCTTTCTTT. Translating it yields CASSPSNTEAFF.